A single sample gave rise to the 10 T cell receptor beta chains below, sequenced in a study of CD4 T cells in relation to SARS-CoV-2 and coronaviruses. Using immunoSEQ multiplex PCR, the repertoire was profiled, and TCRdb retains in-frame clones only, with some absent. Here the sample spans about 68,000 clones, approximately 95% being singletons. Unexposed donor CD4+ T cells date from 2011-2018, before the COVID-19 pandemic. The sequencing sample was made of naive CD4+ T cells from PBMCs. Described subset: naive CD4+ T cells isolated by negative enrichment. Source of these receptors: a human donor in good health.

The V and J genes are TRBV18 and TRBJ2-3; D unresolved. The germline V and J ends were trimmed by 2 bases and 3 bases, with 9 bases remaining between them. Per the germline V gene, CDR1 is KGHSH and CDR2 is LQKENI. The CDR3 is 14 residues long. CDR3 bases: TGTGCCAGCTCACCAGGGATCATTACAGATACGCAGTATTTT. This translates into CASSPGIITDTQYF.

The chain couples TRBV7-9 to TRBJ1-3; the D is unclear. CDR1 and CDR2 (germline): SEHNR, FQNEAQ (reference sequence). The CDR3 spans 15 residues. The ends were cut back, 5 bases at V and 4 bases at J, with 15 bases in the middle. The DNA of the CDR3 is TGTGCCAGCAGCCCCCTTATGCCGGCCGGAAACACCATATATTTT. It yields the protein CASSPLMPAGNTIYF.

The V gene is TRBV7-6, the J gene TRBJ1-4; 8 nucleotides agree with TRBD1. CDR3 size: 15 residues. The ends lost 3 bases at V and 6 bases at J; junction bases unmatched: 6. Germline V gives CDR1 SGHVS, CDR2 FNYEAQ. The CDR3 DNA sequence: TGTGCCAGCAGCTTGTCACAGGGGGATTATGAAAAACTGTTTTTT. Amino acid sequence: CASSLSQGDYEKLFF.

The rearrangement uses TRBV3-1 (or the pseudogene TRBV3-2) and TRBJ1-1; D is perhaps TRBD1 (5 bases). The V end was cut by 1 base, the J end by 7 bases, with 16 bases between. The CDR3 has 15 amino acids. Per the germline V gene, CDR1 is LGHDT and CDR2 is YNNKEL (reference sequence). The CDR3 reads CASSQGLVRRGEAFF. The CDR3 nucleotides read TGTGCCAGCAGCCAAGGCTTGGTGAGAAGGGGTGAAGCTTTCTTT.

The chain is built from TRBV6-1 and TRBJ1-5; D may be TRBD1 (6 bases). The V and J ends lost 0 bases and 7 bases respectively, with 13 bases between them. The CDR3 runs 15 residues. CDR1 MNHNS and CDR2 SASEGT come from the germline V gene. The CDR3 loop is CASSEAVGGGQPQHF. The CDR3 bases are TGTGCCAGCAGTGAAGCGGTGGGAGGGGGACAGCCCCAGCATTTT.

This rearrangement joins TRBV4-1 to TRBJ1-5; D is undetermined. This CDR3 region has 12 residues. Germline V gives CDR1 MGHRA, CDR2 YSYEKL. Trimming cost V 2 bases and J 4 bases, with 3 bases left between them. This chain's CDR3 is CASSQPNQPQHF. CDR3 in DNA: TGCGCCAGCAGCCAACCGAATCAGCCCCAGCATTTT.

The genes are TRBV6-2 or TRBV6-3 and TRBJ2-3, with 11 bases fitting TRBD2. With 2 bases clipped from V and 1 base from J, the junction kept 14 bases outside the gene matches. Germline V gives CDR1 MNHEY, CDR2 SVGEGT. The CDR3 totals 20 residues. The CDR3 bases are TGTGCCAGCAGTTACCCCAACCCGGCTCTAGCGGGAGGCCGCACAGATACGCAGTATTTT. Translation: CASSYPNPALAGGRTDTQYF.

V usage is TRBV9 and J usage is TRBJ2-7, with TRBD1 matching 9 bases. Losses at the gene ends were 3 bases for V and 4 bases for J; bases not matched to a gene: 8. CDR3 size: 15 residues. Germline V gene data show CDR1 as SGDLS and CDR2 as YYNGEE. CDR3 nucleotides: TGTGCCAGCAGCGCCGCGGGACAGGGACCATACGAGCAGTACTTC. It translates to CASSAAGQGPYEQYF.

The chain links TRBV5-1 to TRBJ1-4, with D possibly TRBD1 on 6 matching bases. The germline V gene encodes CDR1 SGHRS and CDR2 YFSETQ. There are 17 residues in the CDR3. V gave up 4 bases and J gave up 6 bases, with 22 bases separating them. The CDR3 DNA sequence: TGCGCCAGCAGCCGCACTCCCTTAGGGGGAGAGGATGAAAAACTGTTTTTT. Residues: CASSRTPLGGEDEKLFF.

This clone was recorded only once. The genes are TRBV12-3 or TRBV12-4 and TRBJ1-5; D is perhaps TRBD1 (5 bases). V lost 3 bases and J 5 bases, leaving 8 bases between the germline ends. The CDR3 extends over 13 amino acids. DNA of the CDR3: TGTGCCAGCAGTTTGTCGGGGGATCAGCCCCAGCATTTT. Translated: CASSLSGDQPQHF.